This record concerns one T cell receptor (beta chain) sequence. Its matching antigen is unknown. The CDR3 contains 14 residues. The V and J ends lost 4 bases and 0 bases respectively, with 10 bases between them. Germline CDR1 reads SQVTM; CDR2 reads ANQGSEA. This entry comes from a study of blood T cells in healthy people across ages. The second PCR ran roughly 6 to 11 cycles with a sample-barcoded 5' primer and J-beta primers. Researchers report that a template-switch adaptor with 12 random nucleotides tagged each cDNA molecule. Researchers report that each sample yielded at least 3 million CDR3-containing paired-end reads. TCRdb used MiXCR to reprocess the 5' RACE reads, holding one entry per CDR3 protein. Of some 1,800,000 distinct CDR3 sequences in the sample, about 39% were seen once. General study points: More naive CD4+ cells and higher diversity marked long-lived donors relative to aged donors.

Extracted total RNA amounted to at least 5.5 micrograms for each sample. This chain connects TRBV29-1 to TRBJ2-1, with D unclear. The sequence was collected from a human donor in good health. Sequencing was carried out using blood. CDR3 nucleotides: TGCAGCGTTGTATCCGTAAGCTCCTACAATGAGCAGTTCTTC. Its translation is CSVVSVSSYNEQFF.